The subject of this entry is one T cell receptor beta chain. What it binds is not known. This sample is drawn from a study of cytomegalovirus exposure and HLA in healthy donors. Broader study findings: A later analysis showed HLA-associated TCR beta chains outstripping equally common others in clonal expansion. Previous analysis showed most TCR beta V segments were productive about 87% or about 30% of the time. Per published accounts, TCR beta sequences correctly predicted the HLA-A and HLA-B alleles of most subjects.

This CDR3 comprises 13 residues. With V trimmed by 3 bases and J by 3 bases, 4 bases remained unmatched. In germline, CDR1 is GTSNPN, CDR2 SVGIG (reference sequence). When sampled, the donors appeared nominally healthy, though they likely had unrecorded immune exposures. 60 Vbeta and 13 Jbeta primers were used in PCR. The assay was immunoSEQ multiplex PCR, and TCRdb's table has in-frame clones only and misses some. The sample includes approximately 90,000 clones, approximately 76% of them seen just once. The rearrangement links TRBV30 to TRBJ1-2, with 7 nucleotides matching TRBD1. Sequencing was done on a sample of PBMCs. The clonotype originates from a male donor in good health and CMV-seronegative. CDR3 DNA sequence: TGTGCCTGGAGGGCACAGGGGTACTATGGCTACACCTTC. This gives the protein CAWRAQGYYGYTF.